The entry below describes one T cell receptor (beta chain). Its antigen remains unidentified. Germline lookup yields CDR1 LGHNA and CDR2 YNFKEQ. V dropped 2 bases and J dropped 15; count of bases not matched to a gene: 21. The CDR3 totals 17 residues. The data are from a study of tumor-infiltrating lymphocytes in primary liver carcinoma. Each 20-30 mg portion of unsorted bulk tissue served as the source for co-extraction of RNA and DNA. Primary liver carcinomas in the patients were surgically resected. Every tumor contributed samples taken at five separate regions. TCR beta cDNA was reverse-transcribed from about 500 ng of total RNA. The reaction used a constant-region primer and ProtoScript II reverse transcriptase. What produced the TCR beta libraries was three nested multiplex PCR rounds using slightly modified ARM-PCR. The first two PCR rounds used TRBV1-TRBV30 forward primers with a C-beta reverse primer, 10 to 11 cycles each. TCRdb re-called the multiplex PCR reads through MiXCR, storing one row per CDR3 protein. This sample yields 100,000 to 150,000 distinct CDR3 sequences, of which 64% are seen a single time; 8.4% belongs to the top ten.

Study conclusions and caveats: Tumor-adjacent and tumor-blood pairs displayed less overlap than did pairs of tumor regions. A fraction of only about 8-25% of top clones appeared in all five tumor regions.

Sequences were obtained from liver tumor tissue from sampling region 3. Indicated subset: tumor region T3, left-lateral pole. The receptor was derived from a woman aged 60-75 years with primary liver carcinoma and hepatitis B virus infection. This rearrangement joins TRBV4-2 to TRBJ2-3, with TRBD2 matching 9 bases. The CDR3 DNA reads as TGTGCCAGCAGCCAATTACGCGGGAGGGCGGGCACAGATACACACTATTTT. This translates into CASSQLRGRAGTDTHYF.